The 5 T cell receptor beta chains below all came from one sample that was sequenced in a study of T cell repertoires in cytomegalovirus infection. TCRdb independently ran MiXCR on the reads; one entry per CDR3 protein. Among fewer than 350,000 distinct CDR3 sequences listed, around 29% were seen once. Their recognized antigens are unknown. The sequencing used cultured PBMCs, collected from culture after CMV antigen stimulation. The receptor source for this set is a human donor in good health (CMV status not recorded). Some clones in this sample may be carry-over from other donors' samples.

The chain has TRBV12-3 or TRBV12-4 and TRBJ2-1; 12 bases agree with TRBD2. Trimming cost V 2 bases and J 6 bases; bases outside gene matches: 2. This CDR3 comprises 15 residues. CDR3 sequence: CASSLTSGRLNEQFF. In DNA form, the CDR3 reads TGTGCCAGCAGTTTAACTAGCGGGAGGCTCAATGAGCAGTTCTTC.

This chain links TRBV7-3 with TRBJ2-1, with 9 bases matching TRBD2. With 5 bases clipped from V and 8 bases from J, the junction kept 10 bases outside the gene matches. The length of the CDR3 is 15 residues. The V gene's germline CDR1 is SGHTA and CDR2 FQGTGA. CDR3 in DNA: TGTGCCAGCAGCGCCCCAGGAGCGGGAGGAGATGAGCAGTTCTTC. This translates into CASSAPGAGGDEQFF.

V and J are TRBV19 and TRBJ1-5, with a possible D match to TRBD1 (6 bases). The CDR3 loop spans 16 amino acids. The V end was cut by 8 bases, the J end by 7 bases, with 24 bases between. Per germline, CDR1 LNHDA and CDR2 SQIVND (reference sequence). CDR3 sequence: CASLGRATSRGQPQHF. In DNA form, the CDR3 reads TGTGCCAGTTTGGGCCGGGCGACCAGCAGGGGACAGCCCCAGCATTTT.

This chain joins TRBV18 and TRBJ2-5; perhaps TRBD1 as D (5 bases). Germline values: CDR1 KGHSH, CDR2 LQKENI. This CDR3 has 13 amino acids. Trimming removed 5 bases at V and 1 base at J, with 8 bases between. CDR3 residues: CASSSTAQETQYF. Written as DNA, the CDR3 is TGTGCCAGCTCATCGACAGCCCAAGAGACCCAGTACTTC.

This rearrangement joins TRBV6-5 to TRBJ2-3; 12 nucleotides align to TRBD2. This CDR3 is 15 amino acids long. The V segment lost 6 bases and the J segment 4 bases; nucleotides outside the gene matches: 5. CDR1 and CDR2 from the germline V gene are MNHEY and SVGAGI. DNA for the CDR3: TGTGCCAGCAGACTAGCGGGAGGTTTAGCAGATACGCAGTATTTT. Its protein is CASRLAGGLADTQYF.